This TCR beta chain was sequenced in a study of CD8+CD57+ T cells in acquired aplastic anemia. Study observations and caveats: It was found that 25 to 35 CD8+ CDR3 sequences were shared between patients and controls.

Patients who underwent sequencing had shown CD8+CD57+ cell expansion by flow cytometry. This clonotype was picked up one time. Its antigen is unidentified. Profiles of TCR beta VDJ and CDR3 were generated from a genomic DNA template. TCRdb re-analysed the reads in MiXCR, keeping a single row per CDR3 protein. The sample holds 120,000 or so distinct CDR3 sequences, over 55% seen once. CDR1 is LNHDA and CDR2 is SQIVND in the germline V gene (reference sequence). V gave up 3 bases and J gave up 1 base, with 10 bases separating them. This CDR3 comprises 15 residues. The V gene is TRBV19, the J gene TRBJ2-1, with a weak D call TRBD1 (6 bases). Sequencing was carried out using sorted CD4+, CD8+, or CD8+CD57+ T cells (not recorded which) from PBMCs. The source is a human donor with aplastic anemia. The CDR3 spells CASSITGHSYNEQFF. CDR3 bases: TGTGCCAGTAGTATTACGGGACATTCCTACAATGAGCAGTTCTTC.